These 12 T cell receptor beta chains were sequenced from one sample in a study of blood T cell repertoires in COVID-19. The method was immunoSEQ multiplex PCR; TCRdb's version includes in-frame clones alone and lacks a portion of them. Here the sample spans about 140,000 clones, roughly 76% being singletons. Sequenced: peripheral blood. The receptor set was obtained from a woman between 45 and 65 years old with active or convalescent COVID-19.

V gene TRBV6-5 combines with J gene TRBJ1-6; tentatively, D is TRBD1 (6 bases). CDR1 is MNHEY, CDR2 SVGAGI, per germline. Deletions cut 4 bases from V and 10 bases from J, with 11 bases between. This CDR3 comprises 13 residues. This CDR3 is CASSSGVFSPLHF. Written as DNA, the CDR3 is TGTGCCAGCAGTTCAGGGGTCTTCTCACCCCTCCACTTT.

The chain employs TRBV5-1 and TRBJ1-6, with TRBD1 identical over 9 bases. Germline CDR1 is SGHRS and CDR2 is YFSETQ. Trimming at V came to 4 bases and at J to 10 bases, leaving 6 bases not matched to a gene. This CDR3 has 14 residues. CDR3 sequence reads: CASSPRQGGSPLHF. Written as DNA, the CDR3 is TGCGCCAGCAGCCCTAGACAGGGGGGGTCACCCCTCCACTTT.

The genes are TRBV6-1 and TRBJ1-5; D gene uncertain. CDR3 length: 13 residues. The V end lost 3 bases, the J end lost 1 base, and 4 bases lay between the germline ends. Germline values: CDR1 MNHNS, CDR2 SASEGT. The CDR3 DNA is TGTGCCAGCAGTGATATGAGCAATCAGCCCCAGCATTTT. It specifies CASSDMSNQPQHF.

The CDR3 DNA follows: TGTGCCAGCAGTGACTCGGGCGAGAGGGCGGGGTTCACAGATACGCAGTATTTT. Residues: CASSDSGERAGFTDTQYF. The chain combines TRBV6-4 with TRBJ2-3; TRBD2 is a possible D gene (6 bases). Between the trimmed V and J ends, which lost 0 bases and 2 bases, there was a span of 18 bases. This CDR3 is 18 amino acids long. Germline CDR1 MRHNA, CDR2 SNTAGT.

The chain links TRBV7-9 to TRBJ2-3; D not certain. CDR3 length: 12 residues. The germline V gene encodes CDR1 SEHNR and CDR2 FQNEAQ (reference sequence). V was pared by 5 bases and J by 10 bases, with 13 bases between. The CDR3 loop is CASSLGDTSQYF. Here the CDR3 DNA reads TGTGCCAGCAGCCTTGGCGACACCTCGCAGTATTTT.

The J gene is TRBJ2-5, the V gene TRBV9, with TRBD1 matching over 8 bases. CDR1 and CDR2 (germline): SGDLS, YYNGEE. The CDR3 length is 14 residues. Trimming took 3 bases from V and 5 from J; bases not matched to a gene: 6. CDR3 DNA: TGTGCCAGCAGCGCCACGACAGGGGACGAGACCCAGTACTTC. Translating it yields CASSATTGDETQYF.

V gene TRBV3-1 (or the pseudogene TRBV3-2) combines with J gene TRBJ1-4; possible D gene TRBD1, 5 bases. The germline V and J ends were trimmed by 0 bases and 8 bases, with 10 bases remaining between them. CDR3 length: 14 residues. Germline assignment: CDR1 LGHDT and CDR2 YNNKEL (reference sequence). DNA of the CDR3: TGTGCCAGCAGCCAAGACCGCAGGGTCGAAAAACTGTTTTTT. As protein: CASSQDRRVEKLFF.

This clone was recorded a few times. The V call is TRBV2, the J call TRBJ2-7; a possible D gene is TRBD2 (6 bases). V lost 6 bases and J lost 3, with 12 bases in between. CDR1 is SNHLY and CDR2 is FYNNEI in the germline V gene. This CDR3 contains 13 residues. For the CDR3, the DNA is TGTGCCAGCAGGTGGAGGGAAAACTACGAGCAGTACTTC. It encodes CASRWRENYEQYF.

The chain employs TRBV6-5 and TRBJ1-6, with TRBD1 matching over 7 bases. The V gene's germline CDR1 is MNHEY and CDR2 SVGAGI. The V segment lost 4 bases and the J segment 9 bases; nucleotides outside the gene matches: 9. The CDR3 is 15 amino acids. CDR3 coding DNA: TGTGCCAGCAGTTTATCAAGGGGGCGCGGTTCACCCCTCCACTTT. It yields the protein CASSLSRGRGSPLHF.

V and J are TRBV7-3 and TRBJ2-1; D is perhaps TRBD2 (6 bases). The CDR3 spans 14 residues. CDR1 SGHTA and CDR2 FQGTGA come from the germline V gene. Trimming removed 5 bases at V and 0 bases at J, with 8 bases between. In DNA form, the CDR3 reads TGTGCCAGCAGCCCCGGGGGCTCCTACAATGAGCAGTTCTTC. Protein product: CASSPGGSYNEQFF. Supplemented by reference TRBV7-3 and TRBJ2-1, the full variable domain reads GAGVSQTPSNKVTEKGKYVELRCDPISGHTALYWYRQSLGQGPEFLIYFQGTGAADDSGLPNDRFFAVRPEGSVSTLKIQRTERGDSAVYLCASSPGGSYNEQFFGPGTRLTVL.

As regards this clone: A read error is the likely source, as a far larger clone sits one nucleotide away. The chain has TRBV7-6 and TRBJ1-1; TRBD1 agrees at 8 bases. CDR1 is SGHVS, CDR2 FNYEAQ, per germline. Trimming at V came to 1 base and at J to 5 bases, leaving 0 bases not matched to a gene. This CDR3 is 13 amino acids long. CDR3 bases: TGTGCCAGCAGCTTAGGGACAGGGACTGAAGCTTTCTTT. Protein: CASSLGTGTEAFF.

The chain combines TRBV28 with TRBJ2-2, with 16 bases that match TRBD2. V trimming: 3 bases; J trimming: 5 bases; junction bases outside the gene matches: 9. Germline V gives CDR1 MDHEN, CDR2 SYDVKM. The CDR3 contains 19 residues. The CDR3 DNA is TGTGCCAGCAGTTTGCGGGGGACTAGCGGGAGGGATTGGACCGGGGAGCTGTTTTTT. Translating gives CASSLRGTSGRDWTGELFF. The whole variable domain, remainder taken from reference TRBV28 and TRBJ2-2, is DVKVTQSSRYLVKRTGEKVFLECVQDMDHENMFWYRQDPGLGLRLIYFSYDVKMKEKGDIPEGYSVSREKKERFSLILESASTNQTSMYLCASSLRGTSGRDWTGELFFGEGSRLTVL.